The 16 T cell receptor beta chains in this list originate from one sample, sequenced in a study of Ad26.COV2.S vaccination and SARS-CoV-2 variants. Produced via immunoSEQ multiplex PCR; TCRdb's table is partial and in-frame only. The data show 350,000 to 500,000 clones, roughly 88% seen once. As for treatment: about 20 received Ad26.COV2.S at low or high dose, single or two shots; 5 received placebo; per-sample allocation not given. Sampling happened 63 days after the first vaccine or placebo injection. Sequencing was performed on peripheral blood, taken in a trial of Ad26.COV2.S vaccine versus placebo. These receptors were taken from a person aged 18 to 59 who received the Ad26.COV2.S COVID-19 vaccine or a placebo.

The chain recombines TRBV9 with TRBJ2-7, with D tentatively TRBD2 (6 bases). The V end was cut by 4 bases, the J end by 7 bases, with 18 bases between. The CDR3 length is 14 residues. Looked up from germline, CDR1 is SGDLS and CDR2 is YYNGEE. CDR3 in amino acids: CASSPRGLAREQYF. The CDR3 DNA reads TGTGCCAGCAGCCCGAGGGGACTTGCGAGAGAGCAGTACTTC.

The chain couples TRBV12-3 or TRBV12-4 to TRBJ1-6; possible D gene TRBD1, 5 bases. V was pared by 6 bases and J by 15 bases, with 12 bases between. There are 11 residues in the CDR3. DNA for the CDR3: TGTGCCAGCAGCTGGGGGGTAGGCCTCCACTTT. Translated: CASSWGVGLHF.

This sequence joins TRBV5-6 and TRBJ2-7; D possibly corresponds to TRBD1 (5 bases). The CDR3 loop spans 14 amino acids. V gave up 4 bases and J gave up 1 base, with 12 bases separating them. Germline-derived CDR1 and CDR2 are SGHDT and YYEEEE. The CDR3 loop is CASSIFQGSYEQYF. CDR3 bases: TGTGCCAGCAGCATTTTTCAGGGTTCCTACGAGCAGTACTTC.

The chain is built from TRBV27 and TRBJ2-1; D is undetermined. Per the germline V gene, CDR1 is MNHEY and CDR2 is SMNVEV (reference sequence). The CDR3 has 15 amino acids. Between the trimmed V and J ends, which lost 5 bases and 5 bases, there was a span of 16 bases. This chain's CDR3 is CASSRRAAAHNEQFF. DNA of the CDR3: TGTGCCAGCAGTCGCCGGGCCGCAGCCCACAATGAGCAGTTCTTC.

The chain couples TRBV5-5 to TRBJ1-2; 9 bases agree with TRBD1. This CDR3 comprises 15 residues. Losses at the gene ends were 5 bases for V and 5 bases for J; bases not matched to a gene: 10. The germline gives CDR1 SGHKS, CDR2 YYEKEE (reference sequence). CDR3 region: CASSSGTGTQYGYTF. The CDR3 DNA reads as TGTGCCAGCAGTTCCGGGACAGGGACCCAGTATGGCTACACCTTC.

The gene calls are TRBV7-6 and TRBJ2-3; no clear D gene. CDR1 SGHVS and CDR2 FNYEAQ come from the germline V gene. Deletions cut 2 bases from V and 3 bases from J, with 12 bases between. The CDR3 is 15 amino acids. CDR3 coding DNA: TGTGCCAGCAGCTTAACTGTGAAAGTTACAGATACGCAGTATTTT. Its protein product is CASSLTVKVTDTQYF.

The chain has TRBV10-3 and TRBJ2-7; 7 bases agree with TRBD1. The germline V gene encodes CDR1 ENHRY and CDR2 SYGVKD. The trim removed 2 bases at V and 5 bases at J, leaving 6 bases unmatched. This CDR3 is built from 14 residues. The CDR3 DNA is TGTGCCATCAGTGAGGGCAGGGGGTTTAACGAGCAGTACTTC. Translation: CAISEGRGFNEQYF.

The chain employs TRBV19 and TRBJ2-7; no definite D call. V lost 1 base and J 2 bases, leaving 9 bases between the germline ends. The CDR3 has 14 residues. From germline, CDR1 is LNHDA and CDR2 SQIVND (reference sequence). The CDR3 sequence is CASSIGGDTYEQYF. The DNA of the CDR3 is TGTGCCAGTAGTATAGGCGGCGATACCTACGAGCAGTACTTC.

CDR3 region: CAIAEATDTQYF. CDR3 sequence (DNA): TGTGCCATCGCAGAAGCCACAGATACGCAGTATTTT. J is TRBJ2-3 and V is TRBV10-3; D remains unclear. Trimming removed 8 bases from V and 2 bases from J, with 8 bases in between. The CDR3 has 12 amino acids. Germline V CDR1 and CDR2: ENHRY, SYGVKD.

The CDR3 is CAWSVLPGGGTEAFF. The CDR3 DNA is TGTGCCTGGAGTGTACTACCAGGGGGAGGCACTGAAGCTTTCTTT. This chain uses TRBV30 with TRBJ1-1; TRBD1 matches 7 bases. The V segment lost 0 bases and the J segment 4 bases; nucleotides outside the gene matches: 8. Germline CDR1 is GTSNPN and CDR2 is SVGIG (reference sequence). CDR3 length: 15 amino acids.

The CDR3 region has the DNA TGTGCCACCAGTGACCGTGAGACAGCGAAGGCGACCCAGTACTTC. This codes for CATSDRETAKATQYF. V is TRBV24-1 and J is TRBJ2-5, with a weak D call TRBD1 (5 bases). Trimming removed 4 bases from V and 7 bases from J, with 18 bases in between. The V gene's germline CDR1 is KGHDR and CDR2 SFDVKD. This CDR3 is built from 15 residues.

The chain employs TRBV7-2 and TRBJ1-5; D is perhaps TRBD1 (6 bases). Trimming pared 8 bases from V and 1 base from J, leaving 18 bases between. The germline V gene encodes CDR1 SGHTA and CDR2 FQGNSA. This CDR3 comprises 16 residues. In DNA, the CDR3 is TGTGCCAGCTCCAAGGGGGGGGGACAAAGCAATCAGCCCCAGCATTTT. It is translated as CASSKGGGQSNQPQHF.

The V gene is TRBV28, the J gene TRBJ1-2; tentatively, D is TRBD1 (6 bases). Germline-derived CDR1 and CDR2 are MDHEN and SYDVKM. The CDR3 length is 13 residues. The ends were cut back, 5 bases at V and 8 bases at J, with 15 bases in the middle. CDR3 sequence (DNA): TGTGCCAGCAGTGCAGGGGATAGGAGAGGCTACACCTTC. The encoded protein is CASSAGDRRGYTF.

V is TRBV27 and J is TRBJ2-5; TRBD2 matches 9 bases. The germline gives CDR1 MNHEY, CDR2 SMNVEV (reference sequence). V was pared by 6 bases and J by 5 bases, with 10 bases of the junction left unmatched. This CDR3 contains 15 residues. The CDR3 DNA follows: TGTGCCAGCAGCCTTATAGCGGGAGAGGGTGAGACCCAGTACTTC. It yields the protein CASSLIAGEGETQYF.

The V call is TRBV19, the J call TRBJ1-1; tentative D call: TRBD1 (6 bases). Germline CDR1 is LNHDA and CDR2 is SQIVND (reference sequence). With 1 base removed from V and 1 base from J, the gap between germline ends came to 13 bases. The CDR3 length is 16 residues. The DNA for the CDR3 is TGTGCCAGTAGTATAGCCTTCCGGGGGCGGAACACTGAAGCTTTCTTT. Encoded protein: CASSIAFRGRNTEAFF. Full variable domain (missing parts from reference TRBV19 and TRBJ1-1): DGGITQSPKYLFRKEGQNVTLSCEQNLNHDAMYWYRQDPGQGLRLIYYSQIVNDFQKGDIAEGYSVSREKKESFPLTVTSAQKNPTAFYLCASSIAFRGRNTEAFFGQGTRLTVV.

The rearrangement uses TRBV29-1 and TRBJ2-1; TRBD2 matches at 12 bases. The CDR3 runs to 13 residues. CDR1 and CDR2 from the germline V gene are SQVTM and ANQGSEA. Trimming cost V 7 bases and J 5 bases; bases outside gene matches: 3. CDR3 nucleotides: TGCAGCGCCGGACTAGCGGGGCACAATGAGCAGTTCTTC. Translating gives CSAGLAGHNEQFF.